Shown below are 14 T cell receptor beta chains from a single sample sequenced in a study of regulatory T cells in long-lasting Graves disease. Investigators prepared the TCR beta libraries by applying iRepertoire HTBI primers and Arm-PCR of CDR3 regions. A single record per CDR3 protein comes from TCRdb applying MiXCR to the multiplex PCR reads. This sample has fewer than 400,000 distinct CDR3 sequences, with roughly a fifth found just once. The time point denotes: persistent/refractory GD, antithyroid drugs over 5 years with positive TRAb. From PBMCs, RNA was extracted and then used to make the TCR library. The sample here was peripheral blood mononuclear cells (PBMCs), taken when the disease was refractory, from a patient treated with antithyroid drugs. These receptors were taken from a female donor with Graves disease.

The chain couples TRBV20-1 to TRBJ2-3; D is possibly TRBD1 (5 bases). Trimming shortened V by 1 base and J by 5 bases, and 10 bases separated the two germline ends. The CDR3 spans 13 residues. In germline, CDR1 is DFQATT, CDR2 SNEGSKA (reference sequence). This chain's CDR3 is CSARVVQGDTQYF. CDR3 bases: TGCAGTGCTAGAGTAGTCCAGGGAGATACGCAGTATTTT.

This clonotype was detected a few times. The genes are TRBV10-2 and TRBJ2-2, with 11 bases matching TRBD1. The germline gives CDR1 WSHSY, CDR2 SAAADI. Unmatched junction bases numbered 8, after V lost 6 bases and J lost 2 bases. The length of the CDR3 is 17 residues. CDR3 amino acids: CASRKGQGVKNTGELFF. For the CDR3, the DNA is TGCGCCAGCAGAAAGGGACAGGGGGTCAAAAACACCGGGGAGCTGTTTTTT.

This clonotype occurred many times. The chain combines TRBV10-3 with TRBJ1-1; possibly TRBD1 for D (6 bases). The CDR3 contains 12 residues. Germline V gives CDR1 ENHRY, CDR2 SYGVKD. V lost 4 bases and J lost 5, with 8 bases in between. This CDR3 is CAISAGETEAFF. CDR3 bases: TGTGCCATCAGTGCAGGGGAGACTGAAGCTTTCTTT.

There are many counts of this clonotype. Here the CDR3 reads CASTKRGSGNQPQHF. CDR3 DNA sequence: TGTGCCAGCACAAAACGGGGGTCGGGCAATCAGCCCCAGCATTTT. The V call is TRBV12-3 or TRBV12-4, the J call TRBJ1-5; a weak D match, TRBD1 (5 bases). V dropped 7 bases and J dropped 2 bases, with 15 bases sitting between them. CDR3 length: 15 residues.

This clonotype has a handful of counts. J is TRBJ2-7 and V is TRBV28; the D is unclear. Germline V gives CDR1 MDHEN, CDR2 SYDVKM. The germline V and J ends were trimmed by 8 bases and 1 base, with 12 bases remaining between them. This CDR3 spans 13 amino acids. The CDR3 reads CASGEGVSYEQYF. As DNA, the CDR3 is TGTGCCAGCGGGGAAGGCGTATCCTACGAGCAGTACTTC. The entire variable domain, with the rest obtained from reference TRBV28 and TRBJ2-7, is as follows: DVKVTQSSRYLVKRTGEKVFLECVQDMDHENMFWYRQDPGLGLRLIYFSYDVKMKEKGDIPEGYSVSREKKERFSLILESASTNQTSMYLCASGEGVSYEQYFGPGTRLTVT.

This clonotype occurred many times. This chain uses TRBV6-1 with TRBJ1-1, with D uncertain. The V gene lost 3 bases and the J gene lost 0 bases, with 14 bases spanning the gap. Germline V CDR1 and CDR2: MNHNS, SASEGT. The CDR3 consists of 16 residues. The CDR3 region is CASSDLVRAMNTEAFF. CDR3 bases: TGTGCCAGCAGTGACCTGGTGAGGGCAATGAACACTGAAGCTTTCTTT.

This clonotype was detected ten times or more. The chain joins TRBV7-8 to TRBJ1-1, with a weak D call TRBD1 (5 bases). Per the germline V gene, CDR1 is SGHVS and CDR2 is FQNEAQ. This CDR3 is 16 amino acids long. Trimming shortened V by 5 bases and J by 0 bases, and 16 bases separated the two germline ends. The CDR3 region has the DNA TGTGCCAGCAGCCCCACCCCCTCAGGGATGAACACTGAAGCTTTCTTT. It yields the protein CASSPTPSGMNTEAFF.

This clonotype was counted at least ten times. The CDR3 is CASNPDRIAPQHF. CDR3 bases: TGTGCCAGCAACCCCGACCGAATCGCGCCCCAGCATTTT. The rearrangement uses TRBV7-8 and TRBJ1-5; D gene unclear. The CDR3 extends over 13 amino acids. With 7 bases removed from V and 9 bases from J, the gap between germline ends came to 16 bases. The germline V gene has CDR1 SGHVS and CDR2 FQNEAQ.

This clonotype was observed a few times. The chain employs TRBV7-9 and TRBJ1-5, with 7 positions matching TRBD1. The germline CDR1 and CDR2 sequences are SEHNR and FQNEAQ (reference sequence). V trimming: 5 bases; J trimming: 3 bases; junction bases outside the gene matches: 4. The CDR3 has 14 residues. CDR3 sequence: CASSQDRFNQPQHF. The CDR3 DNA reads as TGTGCCAGCAGCCAGGACAGGTTCAATCAGCCCCAGCATTTT.

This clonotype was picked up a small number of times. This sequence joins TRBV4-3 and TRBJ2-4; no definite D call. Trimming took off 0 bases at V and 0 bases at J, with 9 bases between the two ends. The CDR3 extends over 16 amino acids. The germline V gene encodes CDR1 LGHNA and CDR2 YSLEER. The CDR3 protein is CASSQDLGLAKNIQYF. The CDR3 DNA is TGCGCCAGCAGCCAAGATCTTGGGCTAGCCAAAAACATTCAGTACTTC.

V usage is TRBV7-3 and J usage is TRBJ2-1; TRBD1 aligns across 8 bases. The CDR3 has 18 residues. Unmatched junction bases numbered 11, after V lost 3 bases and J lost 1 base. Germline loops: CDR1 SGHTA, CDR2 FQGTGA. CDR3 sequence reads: CASSLFGTGRNSYNEQFF. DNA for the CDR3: TGTGCCAGCAGCTTGTTCGGGACAGGCCGAAATTCCTACAATGAGCAGTTCTTC.

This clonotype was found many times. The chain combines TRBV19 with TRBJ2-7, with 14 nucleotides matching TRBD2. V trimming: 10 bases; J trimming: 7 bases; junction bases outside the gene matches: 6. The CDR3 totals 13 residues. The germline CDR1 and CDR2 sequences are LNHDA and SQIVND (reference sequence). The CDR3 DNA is TGTGCCACCGCGACTAGCGGGGGGGTAGAGCAGTACTTC. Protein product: CATATSGGVEQYF.

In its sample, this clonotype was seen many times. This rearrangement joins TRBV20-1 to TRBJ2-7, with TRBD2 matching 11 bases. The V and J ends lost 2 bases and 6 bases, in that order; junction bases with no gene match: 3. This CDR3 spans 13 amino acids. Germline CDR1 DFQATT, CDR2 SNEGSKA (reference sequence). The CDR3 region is CSARTSGRGEQYF. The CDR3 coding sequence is TGCAGTGCTAGAACTAGCGGGAGAGGCGAGCAGTACTTC.

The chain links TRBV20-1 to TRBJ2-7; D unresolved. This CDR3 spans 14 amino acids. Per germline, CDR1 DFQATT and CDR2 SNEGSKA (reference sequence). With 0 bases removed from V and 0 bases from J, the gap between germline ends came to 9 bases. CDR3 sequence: CSARELGFSYEQYF. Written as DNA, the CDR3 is TGCAGTGCTAGAGAGCTAGGCTTCTCCTACGAGCAGTACTTC.